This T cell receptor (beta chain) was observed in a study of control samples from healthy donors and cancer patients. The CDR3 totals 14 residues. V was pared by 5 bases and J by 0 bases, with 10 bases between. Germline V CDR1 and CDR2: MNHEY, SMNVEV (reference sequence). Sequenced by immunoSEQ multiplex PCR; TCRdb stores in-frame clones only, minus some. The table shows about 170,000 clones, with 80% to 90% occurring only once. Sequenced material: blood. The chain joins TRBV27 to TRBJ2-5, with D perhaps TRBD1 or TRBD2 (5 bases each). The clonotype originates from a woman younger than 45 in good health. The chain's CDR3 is CASSAGTYQETQYF. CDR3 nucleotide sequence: TGTGCCAGCAGTGCAGGGACGTACCAAGAGACCCAGTACTTC.